Listed below are T cell receptor beta chains from one sample, sequenced in a study of T cells after posttransplantation cyclophosphamide. Produced via immunoSEQ multiplex PCR; TCRdb's table is partial and in-frame only. The sample contains over 5,500 clones, roughly 79% of which appear only once. Sequencing input: memory CD4+ T cells sorted from blood. Every receptor here comes from a woman in her fifties or sixties in good health and a related stem cell transplant donor. Both conserved end residues are part of each CDR3. The D gene is left open where the match is weak. Clone size is not always given. Where it is, it says once, few, many or a class for expanded clones.

TRBJ2-3	TRBD1	TRBV10-3	NA	TGTGCCATCAGGCAGGGACAGGACACAGATACGCAGTATTTT	CAIRQGQDTDTQYF
TRBJ2-2	TRBD2	TRBV7-3	few	TGTGCCAGCAGCACTTCTAGCGGCCACGGGGAGCTGTTTTTT	CASSTSSGHGELFF
TRBJ1-5	NA	TRBV28	NA	TGTGCCAGCGGAAATTCGGGGAGGAGCAATCAGCCCCAGCATTTT	CASGNSGRSNQPQHF
TRBJ2-1	TRBD2	TRBV11-2	NA	TGTGCCAGCAGCTCAAGCGGGAGAGGTCAAAATGAGCAGTTCTTC	CASSSSGRGQNEQFF
TRBJ1-6	NA	TRBV29-1	NA	TGCAGCGTAGCGACCTCGGGGTCACCCCTCCACTTT	CSVATSGSPLHF
TRBJ1-4	TRBD1	TRBV5-1	few	TGCGCCAGCAGTTATCTACCGGGACAGGCTAATGAAAAACTGTTTTTT	CASSYLPGQANEKLFF
TRBJ1-2	TRBD1	TRBV30	NA	TGTGCCTGGGGCACCGGGACAGGGGTCGGCTACACCTTC	CAWGTGTGVGYTF
TRBJ2-3	TRBD2	TRBV29-1	NA	TGCAGCGAAACCAAGCGGGGAGATACGCAGTATTTT	CSETKRGDTQYF
TRBJ2-3	TRBD1	TRBV6-4	NA	TGTGCCAGCAGGGCAGGGGGCGCGGATACGCAGTATTTT	CASRAGGADTQYF
TRBJ2-7	TRBD2	TRBV7-2	NA	TGTGCCAGCAGCGGCCTGGGACTAGCCGAGCAGTACTTC	CASSGLGLAEQYF
TRBJ2-7	TRBD1	TRBV9	NA	TGTGCCAGCAGCGTGGGACAGGGGGCGAGGAGCGAGCAGTACTTC	CASSVGQGARSEQYF